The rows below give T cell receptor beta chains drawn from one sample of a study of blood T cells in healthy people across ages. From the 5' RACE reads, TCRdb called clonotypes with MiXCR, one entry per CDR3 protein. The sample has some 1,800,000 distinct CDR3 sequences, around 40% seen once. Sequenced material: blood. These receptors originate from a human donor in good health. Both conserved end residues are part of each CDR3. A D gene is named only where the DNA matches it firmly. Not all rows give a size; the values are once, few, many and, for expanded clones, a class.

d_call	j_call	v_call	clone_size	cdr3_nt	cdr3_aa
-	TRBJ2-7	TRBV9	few	TGTGCCAGCAGCGTAGGTCTAAATTACGAGCAGTACTTC	CASSVGLNYEQYF
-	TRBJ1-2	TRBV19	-	TGTGCCAGTTGGGGCGATTTCTATGGCTACACCTTC	CASWGDFYGYTF
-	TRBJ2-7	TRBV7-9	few	TGTGCCAGCAGCTCTTTTACAGGGAGGAGCATCCGCGAGCAGTACTTC	CASSSFTGRSIREQYF
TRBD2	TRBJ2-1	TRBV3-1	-	TGTGCCAGCAGCCAAGCCCTAGCGGGGGGCACCAATGAGCAGTTCTTC	CASSQALAGGTNEQFF
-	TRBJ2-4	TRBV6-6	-	TGTGCCAGCAGTCGGGGAAGATTAGCCAAAAACATTCAGTACTTC	CASSRGRLAKNIQYF
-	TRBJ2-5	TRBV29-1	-	TGCAGCGTTGATCTCATACGGGAGACCCAGTACTTC	CSVDLIRETQYF
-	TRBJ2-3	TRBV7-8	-	TGTGCCAGCAGCTTAGAACTAACACCTGGTTTTTCGAGCACAGATACGCAGTATTTT	CASSLELTPGFSSTDTQYF
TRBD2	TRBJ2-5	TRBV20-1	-	TGCAGTGCCCAGCGGGGGCCGCTGGATGTAGGGACCCAGTACTTC	CSAQRGPLDVGTQYF
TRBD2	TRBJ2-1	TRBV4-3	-	TGCGCCAGCAGCCAAGAAAGGGACTACTACAATGAGCAGTTCTTC	CASSQERDYYNEQFF
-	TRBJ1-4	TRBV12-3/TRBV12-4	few	TGTGCCAGCAGTTTAAGGTTGTATGAAAAACTGTTTTTT	CASSLRLYEKLFF
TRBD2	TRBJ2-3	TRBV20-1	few	TGCAGTATAGCGGGAGGCACAGATACGCAGTATTTT	CSIAGGTDTQYF
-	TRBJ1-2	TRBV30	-	TGTGCCTGGAGTAGTAGGGGGGGGGCGCAGGGCTATGGCTACACCTTC	CAWSSRGGAQGYGYTF
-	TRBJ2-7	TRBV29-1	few	TGCAGCGTTGTGAGTGGCGACAGGACGGGCCTGGAGCAGTACTTC	CSVVSGDRTGLEQYF
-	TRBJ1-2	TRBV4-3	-	TGCGCCAGCAGCCAAGATAGTTCATTCTATGGCTACACCTTC	CASSQDSSFYGYTF
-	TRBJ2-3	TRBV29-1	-	TGCAGCGTTGGTGCCTCGTATTTCACAGATGCGCAGTATTTT	CSVGASYFTDAQYF
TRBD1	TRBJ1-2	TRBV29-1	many	TGCAGCGTTGTGGGAAGGGGACAGGGGTTATATGGCTACACCTTC	CSVVGRGQGLYGYTF
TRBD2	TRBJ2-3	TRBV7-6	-	TGTGCCAGCAGCGAGAACCGGGACTACCCCCCAGATACGCAGTATTTT	CASSENRDYPPDTQYF
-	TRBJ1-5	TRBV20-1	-	TGCGGGGCAAAACAAGTTAGCAATCAGCCCCAGCATTTT	CGAKQVSNQPQHF
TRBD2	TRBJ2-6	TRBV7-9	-	TGTGCCAGCACCACTAGCGGGGCCCTCCGCTCTGGGGCCAACGTCCTGACTTTC	CASTTSGALRSGANVLTF
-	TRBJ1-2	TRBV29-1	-	TGCAGCGTCTCAGACAGCGACTATGGCTACACCTTC	CSVSDSDYGYTF
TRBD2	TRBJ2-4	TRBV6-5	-	TGTGCCAGCAGTTACGGAGCGGGGGGGTCCAAAAACATTCAGTACTTC	CASSYGAGGSKNIQYF
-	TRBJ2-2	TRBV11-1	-	TGTGCCAGCAGCTTAGGTGTACAGATCACCGGGGAGCTGTTTTTT	CASSLGVQITGELFF
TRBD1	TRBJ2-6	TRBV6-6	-	TGTGCCAGCAGCCCTGGACAGGGGGTTGGTGGGGCCAACGTCCTGACTTTC	CASSPGQGVGGANVLTF
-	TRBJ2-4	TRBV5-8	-	TGTGCCAGCAGCTTGGCTTATACAGGAGCTAACATTCAGTACTTC	CASSLAYTGANIQYF
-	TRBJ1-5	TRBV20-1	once	TGCAGTGCCCCTGGGTCGGTGAATCAGCCCCAGCATTTT	CSAPGSVNQPQHF
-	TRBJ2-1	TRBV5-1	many	TGTGCCAGCAGTTTAGTAGGGGAAGGTGAGCAGTTCTTC	CASSLVGEGEQFF
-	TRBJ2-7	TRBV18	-	TGTGCCAGCTCACCACGGGCGGAGGCCTACGAGCAGTACTTC	CASSPRAEAYEQYF
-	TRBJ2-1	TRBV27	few	TGTGCCAGCAGTCGATTCGGGGACAATGAGCAGTTCTTC	CASSRFGDNEQFF
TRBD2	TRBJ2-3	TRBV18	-	TGTGCCAGCTCACCAAATAACCAACTAGCGGGGGCCACAGATACGCAGTATTTT	CASSPNNQLAGATDTQYF
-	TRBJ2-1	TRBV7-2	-	TGTGCCAGCAGCTTAATTATCGTGGGTTCCTGGGGGATTTTTTACAATGAGCAGTTCTTC	CASSLIIVGSWGIFYNEQFF
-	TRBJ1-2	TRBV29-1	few	TGCAGCGTTGAAGAGTGGGGGGCCTATGGCTACACCTTC	CSVEEWGAYGYTF
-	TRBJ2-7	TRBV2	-	TGTGCCAGCAGGACGGAGAGCTCCTACGAGCAGTACTTC	CASRTESSYEQYF
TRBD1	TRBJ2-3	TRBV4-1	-	TGCGCCAGCAGCCACCGGGACAGAGACACAGATACGCAGTATTTT	CASSHRDRDTDTQYF
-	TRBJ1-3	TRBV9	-	TGTGCCAGCAGCGTAGACGTTGGAAACACCATATATTTT	CASSVDVGNTIYF
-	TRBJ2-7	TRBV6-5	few	TGTGCCAGCAGTTATTCAGTGACGGGTACCTACGAGCAGTACTTC	CASSYSVTGTYEQYF
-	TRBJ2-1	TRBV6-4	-	TGTGCCAGCAGTGACGGTACCCTCCGTTTCGATGAGCAGTTCTTC	CASSDGTLRFDEQFF
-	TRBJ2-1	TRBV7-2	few	TGTGCCAGCAGCCGTGTCCACAATGAGCAGTTCTTC	CASSRVHNEQFF
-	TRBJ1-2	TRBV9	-	TGTGCCAGCAGCGTCGCTGAAGCTAACTATGGCTACACCTTC	CASSVAEANYGYTF
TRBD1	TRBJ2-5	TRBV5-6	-	TGTGCCAGCAGCGCGCCCGACAGGGCCCAGTACTTC	CASSAPDRAQYF
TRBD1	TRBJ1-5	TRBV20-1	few	TGCAGTGTTCAGTACAGGGGAGGTCAGCCCCAGCATTTT	CSVQYRGGQPQHF
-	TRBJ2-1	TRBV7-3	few	TGTGCCAGCAGCTTAAGTCCTGGTGGTAATGAGCAGTTCTTC	CASSLSPGGNEQFF
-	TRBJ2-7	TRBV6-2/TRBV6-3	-	TGTGCCAGCATTCAGGAGATGGGGGAGAGCCCCTACGAGCAGTACTTC	CASIQEMGESPYEQYF
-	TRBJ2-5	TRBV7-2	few	TGTGCCAGCAGCCAACCTCCGGGGATCTGGGAGACCCAGTACTTC	CASSQPPGIWETQYF
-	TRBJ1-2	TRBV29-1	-	TGCAGCGTTGTGGGGGGAGATAACTATGGCTACACCTTC	CSVVGGDNYGYTF
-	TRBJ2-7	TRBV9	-	TGTGCCAGCAGCGTAGGAGGGGTAGGCGAATACGAGCAGTACTTC	CASSVGGVGEYEQYF
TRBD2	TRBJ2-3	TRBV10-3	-	TGTGCCATCAGTGAGTCTGGTAGCGGGGGCCGGGCAGATACGCAGTATTTT	CAISESGSGGRADTQYF